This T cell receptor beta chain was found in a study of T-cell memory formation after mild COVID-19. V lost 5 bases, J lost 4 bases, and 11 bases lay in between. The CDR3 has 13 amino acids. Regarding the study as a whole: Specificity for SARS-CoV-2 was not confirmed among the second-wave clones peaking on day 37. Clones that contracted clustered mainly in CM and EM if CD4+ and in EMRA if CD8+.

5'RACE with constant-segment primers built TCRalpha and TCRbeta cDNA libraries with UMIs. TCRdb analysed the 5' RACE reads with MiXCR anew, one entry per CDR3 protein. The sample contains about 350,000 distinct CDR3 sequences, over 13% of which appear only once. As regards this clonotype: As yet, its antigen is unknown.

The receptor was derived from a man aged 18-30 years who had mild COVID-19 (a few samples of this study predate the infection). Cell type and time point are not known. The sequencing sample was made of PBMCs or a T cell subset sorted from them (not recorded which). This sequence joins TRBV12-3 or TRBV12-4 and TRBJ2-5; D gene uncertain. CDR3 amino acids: CASSLDSPETQYF. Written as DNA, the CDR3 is TGTGCCAGCAGTCTTGATTCCCCAGAGACCCAGTACTTC.